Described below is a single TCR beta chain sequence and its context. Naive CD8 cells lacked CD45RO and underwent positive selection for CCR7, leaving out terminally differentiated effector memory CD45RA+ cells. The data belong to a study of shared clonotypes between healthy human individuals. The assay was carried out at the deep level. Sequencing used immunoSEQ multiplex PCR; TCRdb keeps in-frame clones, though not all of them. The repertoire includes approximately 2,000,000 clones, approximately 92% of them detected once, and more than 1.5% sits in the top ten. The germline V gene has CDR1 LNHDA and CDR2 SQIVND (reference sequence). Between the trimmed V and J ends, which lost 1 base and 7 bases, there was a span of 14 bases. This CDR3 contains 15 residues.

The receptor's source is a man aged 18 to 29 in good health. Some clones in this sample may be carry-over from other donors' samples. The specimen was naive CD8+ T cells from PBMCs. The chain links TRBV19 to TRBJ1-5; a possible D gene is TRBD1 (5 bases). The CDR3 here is CASSIGEGEYQPQHF. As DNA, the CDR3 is TGTGCCAGTAGTATAGGCGAAGGGGAGTACCAGCCCCAGCATTTT.